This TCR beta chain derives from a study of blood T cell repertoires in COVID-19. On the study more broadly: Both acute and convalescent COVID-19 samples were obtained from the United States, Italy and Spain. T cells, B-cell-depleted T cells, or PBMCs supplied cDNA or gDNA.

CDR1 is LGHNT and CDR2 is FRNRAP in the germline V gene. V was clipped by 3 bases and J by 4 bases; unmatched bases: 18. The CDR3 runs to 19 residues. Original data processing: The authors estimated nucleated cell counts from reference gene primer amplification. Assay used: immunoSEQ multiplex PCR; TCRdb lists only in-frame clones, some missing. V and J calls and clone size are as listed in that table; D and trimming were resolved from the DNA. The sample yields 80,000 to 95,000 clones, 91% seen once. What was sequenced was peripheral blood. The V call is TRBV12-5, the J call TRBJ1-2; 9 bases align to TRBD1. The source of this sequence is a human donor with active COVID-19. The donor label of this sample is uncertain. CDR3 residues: CASGFSPGQGLSDPYGYTF. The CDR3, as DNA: TGTGCTAGTGGTTTTTCGCCGGGACAGGGCCTCTCTGATCCCTATGGCTACACCTTC.